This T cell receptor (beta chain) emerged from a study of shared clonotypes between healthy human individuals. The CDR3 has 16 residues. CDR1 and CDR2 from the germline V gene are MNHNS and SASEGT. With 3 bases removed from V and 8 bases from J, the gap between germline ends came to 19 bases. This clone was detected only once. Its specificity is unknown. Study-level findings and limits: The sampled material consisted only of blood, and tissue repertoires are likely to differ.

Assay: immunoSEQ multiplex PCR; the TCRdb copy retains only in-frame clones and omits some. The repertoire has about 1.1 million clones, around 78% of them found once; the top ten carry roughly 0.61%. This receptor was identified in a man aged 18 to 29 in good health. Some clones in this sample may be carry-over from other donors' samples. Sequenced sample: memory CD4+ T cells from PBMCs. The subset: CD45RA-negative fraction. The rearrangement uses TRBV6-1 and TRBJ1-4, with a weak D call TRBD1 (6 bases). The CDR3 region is CASSDLGTHGEEKLFF. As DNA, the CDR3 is TGTGCCAGCAGTGATCTAGGGACACACGGGGAAGAAAAACTGTTTTTT.